This T cell receptor beta chain is from a study of long-term antiretroviral therapy in people with HIV. They ran version v3.0 of the immunoSEQ assay at survey level. Method: immunoSEQ multiplex PCR; TCRdb's copy keeps in-frame clones and lacks some. The sample yields about 24,000 clones, 75% to 90% seen once. The CDR3 is 15 amino acids. CDR1 and CDR2 from the germline V gene are SGDLS and YYNGEE. V shed 4 bases and J shed 0 bases, with 11 bases lying between them. This specimen was unsorted PBMCs, taken 0.4 years after starting antiretroviral therapy. This sequence originates from a man aged 45-65 years with HIV. V gene TRBV9 combines with J gene TRBJ1-3, with D uncertain. The CDR3 reads CASSPIGHSGNTIYF. DNA for the CDR3: TGTGCCAGCAGCCCTATCGGGCACTCTGGAAACACCATATATTTT.